Presented here are 14 T cell receptor beta chains from one specimen sequenced in a study of shared clonotypes between healthy human individuals. Selected positively for CCR7 and CD45RO-negative, naive CD8 cells excluded terminally differentiated effector memory CD45RA+ cells. The method was immunoSEQ multiplex PCR; TCRdb's version includes in-frame clones alone and lacks a portion of them. Of millions of clones listed, roughly 94% are singletons. Material: naive CD8+ T cells sorted from blood. Source of these receptors: a man aged 18 to 29 in good health.

Worth noting for this clone: Other DNA sequences in the sample encode the same CDR3. The chain employs TRBV7-9 and TRBJ1-1, with 10 bases identical to TRBD1. The CDR3 loop spans 15 amino acids. The J segment lost 1 base and the V segment lost 5 bases, leaving 4 bases of the junction unmatched. Germline lookup yields CDR1 SEHNR and CDR2 FQNEAQ (reference sequence). CDR3 region: CASSPGQGENTEAFF. The CDR3 bases are TGTGCCAGCAGCCCTGGACAGGGGGAGAACACTGAAGCTTTCTTT.

This chain joins TRBV7-2 and TRBJ2-5; 7 nucleotides match TRBD1. V shed 1 base and J 4 bases; nucleotides not matched to a gene: 3. The germline V gene has CDR1 SGHTA and CDR2 FQGNSA. There are 14 residues in the CDR3. CDR3: CASSLETGRETQYF. CDR3 DNA sequence: TGTGCCAGCAGCTTAGAGACAGGGCGAGAGACCCAGTACTTC.

This chain joins TRBV9 and TRBJ2-7; 14 bases are shared with TRBD2. This CDR3 comprises 15 residues. J was trimmed by 5 bases and V by 3 bases; bases with no gene match: 4. The germline CDR1 and CDR2 sequences are SGDLS and YYNGEE. CDR3 sequence (DNA): TGTGCCAGCAGCGACGGGACTAGCGGGAGAGACGAGCAGTACTTC. Amino acids: CASSDGTSGRDEQYF.

The chain has TRBV30 and TRBJ2-3, with D perhaps given as TRBD1 or TRBD2 (5 bases each). This CDR3 is 14 amino acids long. Germline CDR1 is GTSNPN and CDR2 is SVGIG (reference sequence). The V and J ends lost 2 bases and 6 bases respectively, with 15 bases between them. CDR3 DNA sequence: TGTGCCTGGAGTATGGGGGATCTGGGGGATACGCAGTATTTT. It codes for CAWSMGDLGDTQYF.

The chain uses TRBV6-5 and TRBJ2-7; D may be TRBD2 (6 bases). In germline, CDR1 is MNHEY, CDR2 SVGAGI. Trimming stripped 2 bases from V and 2 bases from J, with 13 bases between. This CDR3 is built from 15 residues. This CDR3 reads CASSYLPTRAYEQYF. In nucleotides, the CDR3 is TGTGCCAGCAGTTACCTCCCGACTAGAGCCTACGAGCAGTACTTC.

The chain joins TRBV21-1 to TRBJ1-2. TRBV21-1 is a known pseudogene. This CDR3 comprises 13 residues. CDR3: CASSKHEGLGYTF. The CDR3 DNA reads TGTGCCAGCAGCAAACACGAGGGTTTAGGCTACACCTTC.

This clone came up once. The chain recombines TRBV5-1 with TRBJ1-2; D unclear. Trimming removed 3 bases from V and 4 bases from J, with 19 bases in between. Germline V CDR1 and CDR2: SGHRS, YFSETQ. The CDR3 loop spans 16 amino acids. In DNA form, the CDR3 reads TGCGCCAGCAGCTCCAAATACGCGGGCGACGGCTATGGCTACACCTTC. Its protein product is CASSSKYAGDGYGYTF.

The chain joins TRBV5-6 to TRBJ2-7, with TRBD2 as a possible D gene (6 bases). This CDR3 comprises 15 residues. The V end lost 1 base, the J end lost 1 base, and 12 bases lay between the germline ends. The germline gives CDR1 SGHDT, CDR2 YYEEEE. The DNA for the CDR3 is TGTGCCAGCAGCTTGTGGGGGGAAGGATCCTACGAGCAGTACTTC. Amino acid sequence: CASSLWGEGSYEQYF.

CDR3 nucleotides: TGTGCCACCAGCAGAGATCTTTACCGCGAGCAGTACTTC. This encodes CATSRDLYREQYF. This chain links TRBV15 with TRBJ2-7; D is unresolved. The length of the CDR3 is 13 residues. CDR1 and CDR2 (germline): LNHNV, YYDKDF (reference sequence). V gave up 0 bases and J gave up 6 bases, with 9 bases separating them. Drawing the rest from reference TRBV15 and TRBJ2-7, the complete variable domain is DAMVIQNPRYQVTQFGKPVTLSCSQTLNHNVMYWYQQKSSQAPKLLFHYYDKDFNNEADTPDNFQSRRPNTSFCFLDIRSPGLGDTAMYLCATSRDLYREQYFGPGTRLTVT.

The chain recombines TRBV30 with TRBJ1-2, with 8 bases matching TRBD1. CDR1 and CDR2 (germline): GTSNPN, SVGIG (reference sequence). The CDR3 extends over 13 amino acids. J lost 6 bases, V lost 3 bases, and 6 bases had no gene match. The CDR3 nucleotides are TGTGCCTGGAGCCGGCAGGGGGCCGATGGCTACACCTTC. It is translated as CAWSRQGADGYTF.

The chain employs TRBV19 and TRBJ2-7; TRBD1 matches at 10 bases. This CDR3 has 15 residues. Per the germline V gene, CDR1 is LNHDA and CDR2 is SQIVND (reference sequence). V shed 7 bases and J 1 base; nucleotides not matched to a gene: 7. DNA for the CDR3: TGTGCCAGTAAGCTCGGGACAGGGGCTTCCTACGAGCAGTACTTC. Translating it yields CASKLGTGASYEQYF.

The rearrangement joins TRBV15 to TRBJ2-4, with unresolved D. Germline values: CDR1 LNHNV, CDR2 YYDKDF (reference sequence). The CDR3 is made up of 15 amino acids. Trimming stripped 6 bases from V and 6 bases from J, with 18 bases between. The CDR3: CATRKTTEPGNIQYF. The CDR3 DNA is TGTGCCACCAGGAAGACGACTGAACCGGGAAACATTCAGTACTTC.

This chain joins TRBV6-5 and TRBJ1-2; no firm D call. The CDR3 sequence is 14 residues long. The ends were cut back, 2 bases at V and 0 bases at J, with 7 bases in the middle. Per germline, CDR1 MNHEY and CDR2 SVGAGI. The CDR3, as DNA: TGTGCCAGCAGTTACGAACCCTCTAACTATGGCTACACCTTC. It codes for CASSYEPSNYGYTF.

This sequence joins TRBV4-2 and TRBJ2-7; D perhaps matches TRBD2 (5 bases). V was pared by 5 bases and J by 3 bases, with 17 bases between. The germline V gene encodes CDR1 LGHNA and CDR2 YNFKEQ. The CDR3 is made up of 15 amino acids. The CDR3 DNA reads as TGTGCCAGCAGCTCTGAAGTTGGCGGGTACTACGAGCAGTACTTC. Translating gives CASSSEVGGYYEQYF.